The rows below give T cell receptor beta chains drawn from one sample of a study of human T cells and chemical hapten exposure. Each CDR3 protein is one row after TCRdb ran MiXCR on the reads. The repertoire holds about 120,000 distinct CDR3 sequences, with over 7.5% as singletons. Sequenced sample: whole blood. These receptors all come from a human donor in good health. Some clones in this sample may be carry-over from other donors' samples. Each CDR3 is given with its conserved first and last residue. The order of the fields is CDR3 protein, CDR3 DNA, V gene, J gene, clone size, D gene. A D gene is named only where the DNA matches it firmly. The size entry is marked missing in some rows and otherwise reads once, few, many or a size class.

CASSTGTENTGELFF	TGCGCCAGCAGCACAGGGACAGAGAACACCGGGGAGCTGTTTTTT	TRBV5-1	TRBJ2-2	many	TRBD1
CASRFQAKNIQYF	TGTGCCAGCAGGTTCCAGGCCAAAAACATTCAGTACTTC	TRBV2	TRBJ2-4	-	-
CASSVGQASQETQYF	TGTGCCAGCAGCGTAGGACAGGCGTCACAAGAGACCCAGTACTTC	TRBV9	TRBJ2-5	-	-
CASSPGQGEADTQYF	TGTGCCAGCAGTCCGGGACAGGGGGAGGCAGATACGCAGTATTTT	TRBV6-2/TRBV6-3	TRBJ2-3	many	TRBD1
CASSDGPYYSSYEQYF	TGTGCCAGCAGCGACGGGCCTTATTATAGCTCCTACGAGCAGTACTTC	TRBV21-1	TRBJ2-7	few	-
CASSLAPGSGTRSYEQYF	TGTGCCAGCAGCTTAGCCCCAGGGTCCGGGACACGCTCCTACGAGCAGTACTTC	TRBV7-8	TRBJ2-7	many	-
CSVETGSITEAFF	TGCAGCGTTGAGACAGGGTCGATCACTGAAGCTTTCTTT	TRBV29-1	TRBJ1-1	few	TRBD1
CASRRDRGAYEQYF	TGTGCCAGCAGACGAGATAGGGGGGCCTACGAGCAGTACTTC	TRBV6-2/TRBV6-3	TRBJ2-7	many	-
CSAQRQYSYNEQFF	TGCAGTGCTCAACGACAATACTCCTACAATGAGCAGTTCTTC	TRBV20-1	TRBJ2-1	few	-
CASSSGTGENSPLHF	TGTGCCAGCAGCTCCGGGACAGGGGAAAATTCACCCCTCCACTTT	TRBV7-6	TRBJ1-6	many	TRBD1
CASSSLGQGNGAFF	TGTGCCAGCAGCTCATTAGGACAGGGGAATGGGGCTTTCTTT	TRBV7-9	TRBJ1-1	many	TRBD1
CAISRQDGNSPLHF	TGTGCCATCAGTAGACAGGACGGTAATTCACCCCTCCACTTT	TRBV10-3	TRBJ1-6	many	-
CASSLGPSGYGNEQFF	TGTGCCAGCAGCTTAGGGCCCTCAGGGTATGGAAATGAGCAGTTCTTC	TRBV11-2	TRBJ2-1	few	-
CASSPLPTSGQPQHF	TGTGCCAGCTCACCACTACCCACCTCGGGACAGCCCCAGCATTTT	TRBV18	TRBJ1-5	many	-
CASSYRGGTSTNEKLFF	TGTGCCAGCAGTTACCGGGGGGGTACCTCAACTAATGAAAAACTGTTTTTT	TRBV6-6	TRBJ1-4	many	-
CASSLAYGQDSWNTEAFF	TGTGCCAGCAGCTTAGCTTACGGACAGGACTCTTGGAACACTGAAGCTTTCTTT	TRBV7-2	TRBJ1-1	many	TRBD1
CASSPGGQSPWFF	TGCGCCAGCAGCCCTGGGGGCCAGAGTCCATGGTTCTTC	TRBV5-1	TRBJ2-1	many	-
CAISEEGGTYEQYF	TGTGCCATCAGTGAGGAGGGCGGCACCTACGAGCAGTACTTC	TRBV10-3	TRBJ2-7	many	-
CASSLPSGTGGYEQYF	TGTGCCAGCAGCTTACCGTCCGGGACAGGGGGATACGAGCAGTACTTC	TRBV7-9	TRBJ2-7	many	TRBD1
CASSQETRERANIQYF	TGTGCCAGCAGCCAAGAAACCAGGGAGCGGGCGAACATTCAGTACTTC	TRBV3-1	TRBJ2-4	-	-
CASSYPEPGTGRTETQYF	TGTGCCAGCAGTTACCCCGAGCCCGGGACAGGGAGGACAGAGACCCAGTACTTC	TRBV6-2/TRBV6-3	TRBJ2-5	-	TRBD1
CASSLSGMVDEQYF	TGTGCCAGCAGCCTTAGCGGGATGGTGGACGAGCAGTACTTC	TRBV7-9	TRBJ2-7	-	TRBD2
CASSPGGEQYF	TGTGCCAGCAGTCCCGGAGGGGAGCAGTACTTC	TRBV12-3/TRBV12-4	TRBJ2-7	many	-
CASTPGADMNTEAFF	TGTGCCAGCACCCCCGGGGCAGATATGAACACTGAAGCTTTCTTT	TRBV7-9	TRBJ1-1	many	-
CASSHGLAGQVYEQYF	TGTGCCAGCAGCCATGGACTAGCGGGGCAGGTGTACGAGCAGTACTTC	TRBV7-9	TRBJ2-7	few	TRBD2
CAIRGDRGQGTDTQYF	TGTGCCATCAGGGGGGACAGGGGGCAAGGCACAGATACGCAGTATTTT	TRBV10-3	TRBJ2-3	many	TRBD1
CASSTGGQGDGYTF	TGTGCCAGCAGTACCGGGGGACAGGGAGATGGCTACACCTTC	TRBV28	TRBJ1-2	few	TRBD1
CASSLFFGLAGSLLFYNEQFF	TGTGCCAGCAGTTTATTTTTTGGACTAGCGGGATCCTTATTATTCTACAATGAGCAGTTCTTC	TRBV28	TRBJ2-1	-	TRBD2
CSASMRGQSTDTQYF	TGCAGTGCTAGTATGAGGGGGCAGAGCACAGATACGCAGTATTTT	TRBV20-1	TRBJ2-3	-	TRBD1
CASRPLPADSFYGYTF	TGTGCCAGCAGACCACTTCCCGCGGACAGTTTCTATGGCTACACCTTC	TRBV6-2/TRBV6-3	TRBJ1-2	-	-
CASSSVQGLGLHF	TGTGCCAGCAGCTCCGTACAGGGCCTTGGGCTTCACTTC	TRBV7-8	TRBJ2-7	many	-
CASSLTLAWDGEQFF	TGTGCCAGCAGCTTGACGTTAGCGTGGGACGGTGAGCAGTTCTTC	TRBV7-2	TRBJ2-1	few	-
CASSLEGFNEKLFF	TGCGCCAGCAGCTTGGAAGGTTTTAATGAAAAACTGTTTTTT	TRBV5-1	TRBJ1-4	few	-
CASSTVAGAGVDTQYF	TGCGCCAGCAGCACCGTCGCGGGAGCAGGAGTAGATACGCAGTATTTT	TRBV5-1	TRBJ2-3	few	TRBD2
CASRRTGGVNSPLHF	TGTGCCAGCAGGCGGACAGGGGGGGTTAATTCACCCCTCCACTTT	TRBV7-2	TRBJ1-6	many	TRBD1
CASSDTLGQGGSPLHF	TGTGCCAGCAGTGATACGCTTGGCCAGGGAGGTTCACCCCTCCACTTT	TRBV25-1	TRBJ1-6	many	-
CASSRPDLFVTQYF	TGTGCCAGCAGCCGACCCGACTTGTTTGTCACGCAGTATTTT	TRBV12-3/TRBV12-4	TRBJ2-3	few	-
CASSFSGATYEQYF	TGCGCCAGCAGCTTTAGCGGGGCCACCTACGAGCAGTACTTC	TRBV5-1	TRBJ2-7	few	TRBD2
CSVGGEANEKLFF	TGCAGCGTTGGGGGGGAGGCTAATGAAAAACTGTTTTTT	TRBV29-1	TRBJ1-4	-	-
CASSDGAGRRDTQYF	TGTGCCAGCAGTGACGGAGCGGGAAGGAGGGATACGCAGTATTTT	TRBV6-4	TRBJ2-3	many	TRBD2
CASSEYGRDGELFF	TGTGCCAGCAGTGAATACGGGAGGGACGGGGAGCTGTTTTTT	TRBV6-1	TRBJ2-2	-	TRBD2
CASSQDPVITDTQYF	TGCGCCAGCAGCCAAGATCCTGTCATCACAGATACGCAGTATTTT	TRBV4-3	TRBJ2-3	-	-
CASSLTSVNEQFF	TGTGCCAGCAGCTTGACTAGCGTCAATGAGCAGTTCTTC	TRBV7-9	TRBJ2-1	-	TRBD2
CASSEALRLGSYNEQFF	TGTGCCAGCAGTGAAGCGCTTCGACTAGGGTCCTACAATGAGCAGTTCTTC	TRBV2	TRBJ2-1	few	-